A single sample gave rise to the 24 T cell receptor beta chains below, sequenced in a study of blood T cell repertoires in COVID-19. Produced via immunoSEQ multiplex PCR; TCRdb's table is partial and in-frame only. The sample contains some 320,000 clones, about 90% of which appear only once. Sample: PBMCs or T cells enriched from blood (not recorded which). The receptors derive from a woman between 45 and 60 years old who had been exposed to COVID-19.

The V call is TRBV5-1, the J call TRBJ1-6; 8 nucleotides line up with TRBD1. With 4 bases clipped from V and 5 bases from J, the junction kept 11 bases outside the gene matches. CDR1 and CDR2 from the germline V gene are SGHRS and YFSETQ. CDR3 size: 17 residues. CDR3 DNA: TGCGCCAGCAGCCCCCGAGGGGCAGGGGGCGATAATTCACCCCTCCACTTT. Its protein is CASSPRGAGGDNSPLHF.

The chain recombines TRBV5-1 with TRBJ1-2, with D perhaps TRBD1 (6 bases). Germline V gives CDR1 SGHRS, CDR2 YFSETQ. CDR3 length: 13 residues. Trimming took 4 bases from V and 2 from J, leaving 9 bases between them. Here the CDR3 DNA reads TGCGCCAGCAGCAAAGACAGGAACTATGGCTACACCTTC. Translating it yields CASSKDRNYGYTF.

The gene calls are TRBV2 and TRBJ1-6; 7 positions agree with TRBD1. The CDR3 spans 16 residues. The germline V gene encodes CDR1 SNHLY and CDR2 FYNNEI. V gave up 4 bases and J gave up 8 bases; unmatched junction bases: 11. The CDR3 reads CASSGPRGPVDSPLHF. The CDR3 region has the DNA TGTGCCAGCAGTGGACCAAGGGGGCCAGTGGATTCACCCCTCCACTTT.

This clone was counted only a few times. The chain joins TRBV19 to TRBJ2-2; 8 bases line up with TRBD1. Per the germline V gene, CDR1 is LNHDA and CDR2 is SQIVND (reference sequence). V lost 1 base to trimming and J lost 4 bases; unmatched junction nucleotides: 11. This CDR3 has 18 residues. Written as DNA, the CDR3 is TGTGCCAGTAGTATAGGGAGGTTGGGACAGGCCCCCACCGGGGAGCTGTTTTTT. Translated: CASSIGRLGQAPTGELFF. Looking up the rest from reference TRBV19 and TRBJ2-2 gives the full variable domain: DGGITQSPKYLFRKEGQNVTLSCEQNLNHDAMYWYRQDPGQGLRLIYYSQIVNDFQKGDIAEGYSVSREKKESFPLTVTSAQKNPTAFYLCASSIGRLGQAPTGELFFGEGSRLTVL.

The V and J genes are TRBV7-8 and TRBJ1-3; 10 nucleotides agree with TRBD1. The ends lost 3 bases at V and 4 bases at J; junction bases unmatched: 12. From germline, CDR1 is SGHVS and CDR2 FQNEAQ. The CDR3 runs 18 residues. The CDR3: CASSLGSLDRGRGNTIYF. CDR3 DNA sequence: TGTGCCAGCAGCTTGGGGTCCCTGGACAGGGGGAGAGGAAACACCATATATTTT.

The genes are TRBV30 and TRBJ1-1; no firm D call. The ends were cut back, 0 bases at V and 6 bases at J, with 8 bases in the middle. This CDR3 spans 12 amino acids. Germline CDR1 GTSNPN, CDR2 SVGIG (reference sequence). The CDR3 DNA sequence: TGTGCCTGGAGTGTAACGGGTGCTGAAGCTTTCTTT. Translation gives CAWSVTGAEAFF.

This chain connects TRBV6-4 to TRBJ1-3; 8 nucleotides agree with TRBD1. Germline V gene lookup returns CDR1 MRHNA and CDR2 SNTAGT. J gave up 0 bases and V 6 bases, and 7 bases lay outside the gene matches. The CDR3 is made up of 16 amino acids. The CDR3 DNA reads TGTGCCAGCAGATCCCAGGGGGCCGCCTCTGGAAACACCATATATTTT. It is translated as CASRSQGAASGNTIYF.

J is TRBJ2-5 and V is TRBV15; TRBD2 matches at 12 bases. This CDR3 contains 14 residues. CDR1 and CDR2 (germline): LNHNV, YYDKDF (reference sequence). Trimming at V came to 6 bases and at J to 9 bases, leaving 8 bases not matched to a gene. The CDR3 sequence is CATRRTSGDNAQYF. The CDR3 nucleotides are TGTGCCACCAGGAGGACTAGCGGGGATAATGCCCAGTACTTC.

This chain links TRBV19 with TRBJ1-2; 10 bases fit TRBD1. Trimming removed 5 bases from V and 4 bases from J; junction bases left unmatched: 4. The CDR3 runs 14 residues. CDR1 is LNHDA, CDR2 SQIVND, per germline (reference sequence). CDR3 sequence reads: CASSPRTGGYGYTF. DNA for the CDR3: TGTGCCAGTAGTCCCCGGACAGGGGGCTATGGCTACACCTTC.

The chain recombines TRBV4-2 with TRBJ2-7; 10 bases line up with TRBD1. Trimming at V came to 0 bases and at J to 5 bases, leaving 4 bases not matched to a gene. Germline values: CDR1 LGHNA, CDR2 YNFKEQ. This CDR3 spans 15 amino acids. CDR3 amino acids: CASSQESDRGHEQYF. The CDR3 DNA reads TGTGCCAGCAGCCAAGAGTCTGACAGGGGGCACGAGCAGTACTTC.

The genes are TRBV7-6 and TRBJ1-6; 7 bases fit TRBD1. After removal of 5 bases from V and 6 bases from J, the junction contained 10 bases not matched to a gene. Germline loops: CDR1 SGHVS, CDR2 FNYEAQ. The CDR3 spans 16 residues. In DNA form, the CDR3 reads TGTGCCAGCAGCGCCATGCCGGGACAGTTTAATTCACCCCTCCACTTT. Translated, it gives CASSAMPGQFNSPLHF.

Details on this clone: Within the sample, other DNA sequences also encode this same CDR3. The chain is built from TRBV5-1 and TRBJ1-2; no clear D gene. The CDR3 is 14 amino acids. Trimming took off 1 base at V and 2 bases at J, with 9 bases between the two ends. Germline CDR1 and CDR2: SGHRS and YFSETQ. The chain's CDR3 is CASSLSAGNYGYTF. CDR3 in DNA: TGCGCCAGCAGCTTGTCTGCGGGCAACTATGGCTACACCTTC.

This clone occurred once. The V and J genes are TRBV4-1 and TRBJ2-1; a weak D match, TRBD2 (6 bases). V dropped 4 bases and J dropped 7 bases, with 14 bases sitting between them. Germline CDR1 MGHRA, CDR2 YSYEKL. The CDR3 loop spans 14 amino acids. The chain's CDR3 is CASSRGLLGNEQFF. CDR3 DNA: TGCGCCAGCAGCCGGGGACTTCTCGGGAATGAGCAGTTCTTC.

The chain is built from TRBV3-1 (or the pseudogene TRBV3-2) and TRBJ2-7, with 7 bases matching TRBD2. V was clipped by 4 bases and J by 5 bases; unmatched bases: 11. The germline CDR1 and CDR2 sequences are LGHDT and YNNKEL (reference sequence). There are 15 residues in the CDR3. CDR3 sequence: CASSPQALAVDEQYF. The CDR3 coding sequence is TGTGCCAGCAGCCCTCAGGCCCTAGCGGTAGACGAGCAGTACTTC.

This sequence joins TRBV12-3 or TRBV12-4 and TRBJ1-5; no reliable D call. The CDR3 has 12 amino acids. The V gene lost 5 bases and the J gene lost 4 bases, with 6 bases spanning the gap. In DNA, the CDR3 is TGTGCCAGCAGTCCACAGAATCAGCCCCAGCATTTT. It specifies CASSPQNQPQHF.

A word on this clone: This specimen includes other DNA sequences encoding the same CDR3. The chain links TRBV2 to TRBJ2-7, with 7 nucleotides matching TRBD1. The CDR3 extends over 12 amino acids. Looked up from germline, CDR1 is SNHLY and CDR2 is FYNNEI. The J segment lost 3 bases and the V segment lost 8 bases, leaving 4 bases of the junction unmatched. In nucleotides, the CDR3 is TGTGCCAGCTCCCGGACAGGCTACGAGCAGTACTTC. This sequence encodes CASSRTGYEQYF.

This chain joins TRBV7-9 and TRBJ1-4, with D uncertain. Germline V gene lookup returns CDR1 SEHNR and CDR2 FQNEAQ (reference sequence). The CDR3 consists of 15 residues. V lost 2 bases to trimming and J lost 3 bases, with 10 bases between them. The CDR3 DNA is TGTGCCAGCAGCTTAACCGCACAGCCTAATGAAAAACTGTTTTTT. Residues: CASSLTAQPNEKLFF.

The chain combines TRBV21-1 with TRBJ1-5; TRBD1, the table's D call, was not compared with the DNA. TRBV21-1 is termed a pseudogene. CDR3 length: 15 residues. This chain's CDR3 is CASSTGRQGSQPQHF. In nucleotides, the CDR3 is TGTGCCAGCAGCACCGGCAGACAGGGGAGTCAGCCCCAGCATTTT.

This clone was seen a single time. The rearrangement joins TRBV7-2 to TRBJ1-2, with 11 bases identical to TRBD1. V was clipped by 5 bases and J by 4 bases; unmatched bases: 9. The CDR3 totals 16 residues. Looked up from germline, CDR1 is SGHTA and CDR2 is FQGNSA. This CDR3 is CASSLRTGGSVYGYTF. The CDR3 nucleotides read TGTGCCAGCAGCCTAAGGACAGGGGGCTCGGTCTATGGCTACACCTTC.

The CDR3 nucleotides are TGTGCCACCAGCAGAGCGGTAGCGGGAGGGGAGACCCAGTACTTC. Residues: CATSRAVAGGETQYF. The rearrangement links TRBV15 to TRBJ2-5; 11 nucleotides align to TRBD2. This CDR3 spans 15 amino acids. The J segment lost 5 bases and the V segment lost 1 base, leaving 3 bases of the junction unmatched. Germline V CDR1 and CDR2: LNHNV, YYDKDF (reference sequence).

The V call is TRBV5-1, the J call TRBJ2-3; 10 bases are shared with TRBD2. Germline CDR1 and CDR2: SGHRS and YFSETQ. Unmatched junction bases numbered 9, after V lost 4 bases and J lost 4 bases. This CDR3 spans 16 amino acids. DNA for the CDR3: TGCGCCAGCAGCGTGGCCGGGACTAGCGCGTCAGATACGCAGTATTTT. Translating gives CASSVAGTSASDTQYF. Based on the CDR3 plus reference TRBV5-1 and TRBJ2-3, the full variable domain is KAGVTQTPRYLIKTRGQQVTLSCSPISGHRSVSWYQQTPGQGLQFLFEYFSETQRNKGNFPGRFSGRQFSNSRSEMNVSTLELGDSALYLCASSVAGTSASDTQYFGPGTRLTVL.

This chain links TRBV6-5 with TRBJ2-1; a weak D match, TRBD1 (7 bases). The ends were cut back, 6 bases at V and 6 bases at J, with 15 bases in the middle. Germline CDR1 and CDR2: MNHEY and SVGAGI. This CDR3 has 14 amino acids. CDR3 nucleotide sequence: TGTGCCAGCAGCCGGGACAGCGGGTCCAATGAGCAGTTCTTC. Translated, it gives CASSRDSGSNEQFF.

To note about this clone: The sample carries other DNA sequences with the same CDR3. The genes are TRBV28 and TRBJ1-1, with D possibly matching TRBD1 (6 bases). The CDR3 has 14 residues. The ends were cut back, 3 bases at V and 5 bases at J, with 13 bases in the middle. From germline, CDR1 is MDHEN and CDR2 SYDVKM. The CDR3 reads CASSLRGGSTEAFF. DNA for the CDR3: TGTGCCAGCAGTTTGAGGGGGGGAAGTACTGAAGCTTTCTTT.

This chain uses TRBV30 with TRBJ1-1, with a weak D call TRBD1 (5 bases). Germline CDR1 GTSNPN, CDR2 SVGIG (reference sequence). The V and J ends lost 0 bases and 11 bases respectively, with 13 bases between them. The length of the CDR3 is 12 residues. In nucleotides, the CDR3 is TGTGCCTGGAGTGTCGCTCAGGGATGGGCTTTCTTT. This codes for CAWSVAQGWAFF.